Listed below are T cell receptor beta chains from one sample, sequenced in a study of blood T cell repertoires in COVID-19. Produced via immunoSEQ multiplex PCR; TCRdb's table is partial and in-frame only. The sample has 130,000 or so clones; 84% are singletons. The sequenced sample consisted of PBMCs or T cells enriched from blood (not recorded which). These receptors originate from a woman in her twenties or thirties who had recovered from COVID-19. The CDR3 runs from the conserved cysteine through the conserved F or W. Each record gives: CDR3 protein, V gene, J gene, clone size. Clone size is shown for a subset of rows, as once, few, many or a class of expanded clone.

CDR3aa: CAWSNRVGQPQHF; v_gene: TRBV30; j_gene: TRBJ1-5; abundance: .
CDR3aa: CASSDSGRNQPQHF; v_gene: TRBV2; j_gene: TRBJ1-5; abundance: .
CDR3aa: CASSPDYSPLHF; v_gene: TRBV9; j_gene: TRBJ1-6; abundance: once
CDR3aa: CASSIPGQRTDTQYF; v_gene: TRBV28; j_gene: TRBJ2-3; abundance: .
CDR3aa: CASSYAASRMLVRRNTEAFF; v_gene: TRBV18; j_gene: TRBJ1-1; abundance: .
CDR3aa: CASSELAGGPDTQYF; v_gene: TRBV6-1; j_gene: TRBJ2-3; abundance: medium-sized
CDR3aa: CASGSGLGGYTF; v_gene: TRBV5-1; j_gene: TRBJ1-2; abundance: .
CDR3aa: CASSLTITGANVLTF; v_gene: TRBV27; j_gene: TRBJ2-6; abundance: .
CDR3aa: CASSYSIRGGEQYF; v_gene: TRBV6-2/TRBV6-3; j_gene: TRBJ2-7; abundance: once
CDR3aa: CASSAISGGPMGYTF; v_gene: TRBV28; j_gene: TRBJ1-2; abundance: few
CDR3aa: CASSDSHYGYTF; v_gene: TRBV28; j_gene: TRBJ1-2; abundance: .
CDR3aa: CASSLLATSGSSYEQYF; v_gene: TRBV11-2; j_gene: TRBJ2-7; abundance: .
CDR3aa: CASSPTAGLGGYEQYF; v_gene: TRBV14; j_gene: TRBJ2-7; abundance: .
CDR3aa: CASSLGDRRSNQPQHF; v_gene: TRBV7-8; j_gene: TRBJ1-5; abundance: .
CDR3aa: CASSGYGLSNTGELFF; v_gene: TRBV2; j_gene: TRBJ2-2; abundance: .
CDR3aa: CASSPAYEQYF; v_gene: TRBV7-8; j_gene: TRBJ2-7; abundance: once
CDR3aa: CASSSHLRGDTQYF; v_gene: TRBV5-1; j_gene: TRBJ2-3; abundance: once
CDR3aa: CASGPPPGRVAYEQYF; v_gene: TRBV12-5; j_gene: TRBJ2-7; abundance: .
CDR3aa: CASSPLGTGALGTEAFF; v_gene: TRBV18; j_gene: TRBJ1-1; abundance: .
CDR3aa: CASSPQGSGGYTF; v_gene: TRBV28; j_gene: TRBJ1-2; abundance: .
CDR3aa: CAIMGSGRSNEQFF; v_gene: TRBV10-3; j_gene: TRBJ2-1; abundance: .
CDR3aa: CASSYSTVNSSGNTIYF; v_gene: TRBV6-2/TRBV6-3; j_gene: TRBJ1-3; abundance: .
CDR3aa: CASSLDRGRYNEQFF; v_gene: TRBV7-2; j_gene: TRBJ2-1; abundance: .
CDR3aa: CASSLIPGVDEQYF; v_gene: TRBV5-1; j_gene: TRBJ2-7; abundance: .
CDR3aa: CASSMGDRGDQPQHF; v_gene: TRBV19; j_gene: TRBJ1-5; abundance: .
CDR3aa: CASSEKDKAGYLYEQYF; v_gene: TRBV6-1; j_gene: TRBJ2-7; abundance: .
CDR3aa: CASSPQGNTEAFF; v_gene: TRBV7-3; j_gene: TRBJ1-1; abundance: .
CDR3aa: CSVEQDGVHF; v_gene: TRBV29-1; j_gene: TRBJ2-7; abundance: .
CDR3aa: CASSLRGGVVAFF; v_gene: TRBV5-1; j_gene: TRBJ1-1; abundance: .
CDR3aa: CASSYEGAEQFF; v_gene: TRBV6-2/TRBV6-3; j_gene: TRBJ2-1; abundance: .
CDR3aa: CASSFGHRSGNTIYF; v_gene: TRBV5-6; j_gene: TRBJ1-3; abundance: .
CDR3aa: CASSESAGPLSGAQYF; v_gene: TRBV7-2; j_gene: TRBJ2-5; abundance: .
CDR3aa: CASSRLGRADNEQFF; v_gene: TRBV2; j_gene: TRBJ2-1; abundance: .
CDR3aa: CASSPQGTGVNEQFF; v_gene: TRBV5-1; j_gene: TRBJ2-1; abundance: .
CDR3aa: CASSYSAGIAGTVEQFF; v_gene: TRBV5-1; j_gene: TRBJ2-1; abundance: .
CDR3aa: CASSLPGQVYEQYF; v_gene: TRBV7-9; j_gene: TRBJ2-7; abundance: .
CDR3aa: CASSFEWGTGYNGYTF; v_gene: TRBV7-9; j_gene: TRBJ1-2; abundance: .